These 3 T cell receptor beta chains came from one sample sequenced in a study of Ad26.COV2.S vaccination and SARS-CoV-2 variants. Treatment in this sample: 15 to 20 received Ad26.COV2.S at low or high dose, single or two shots; about 5 received placebo; per-sample allocation not given. The samples date from day 63 after the first vaccine or placebo injection. The repertoire was sequenced with immunoSEQ multiplex PCR; TCRdb's copy has only in-frame clones and lacks some. The data contain 380,000 or so clones, roughly 80% of them seen just once; the ten biggest clones take up about 7.4%. The specimen was peripheral blood, collected in a trial of Ad26.COV2.S vaccine versus placebo. The receptors were gathered from a person aged 18-65 years who received the Ad26.COV2.S COVID-19 vaccine or a placebo.

Regarding this clone: This may come from a read error, since a much larger clone is one base off. The chain links TRBV5-5 to TRBJ2-7; D not resolved. V was cut by 2 bases and J by 3 bases, with 3 bases left in between. Germline CDR1 SGHKS, CDR2 YYEKEE (reference sequence). This CDR3 is built from 11 residues. CDR3 DNA: TGTGCCAGCAGCTTTAACTACGAGCAGTACTTC. It yields the protein CASSFNYEQYF.

This chain links TRBV19 with TRBJ2-1; D tentatively reads TRBD1 or TRBD2 (5 bases each). The V end lost 6 bases, the J end lost 4 bases, and 13 bases lay between the germline ends. This CDR3 is 14 amino acids long. Per the germline V gene, CDR1 is LNHDA and CDR2 is SQIVND (reference sequence). In DNA form, the CDR3 reads TGTGCCAGTAGGGACCAAGGGGAGTACAATGAGCAGTTCTTC. It codes for CASRDQGEYNEQFF.

This clone was seen a few times. The genes are TRBV2 and TRBJ1-5, with a tentative D call TRBD1 (6 bases). V lost 7 bases to trimming and J lost 5 bases, with 12 bases between them. The germline CDR1 and CDR2 sequences are SNHLY and FYNNEI. This CDR3 has 13 amino acids. In nucleotides, the CDR3 is TGTGCCAGCACCCGTACAGGGTATCAGCCCCAGCATTTT. Translating gives CASTRTGYQPQHF. Full variable domain (remainder filled in from reference TRBV2 and TRBJ1-5): EPEVTQTPSHQVTQMGQEVILRCVPISNHLYFYWYRQILGQKVEFLVSFYNNEISEKSEIFDDQFSVERPDGSNFTLKIRSTKLEDSAMYFCASTRTGYQPQHFGDGTRLSIL.